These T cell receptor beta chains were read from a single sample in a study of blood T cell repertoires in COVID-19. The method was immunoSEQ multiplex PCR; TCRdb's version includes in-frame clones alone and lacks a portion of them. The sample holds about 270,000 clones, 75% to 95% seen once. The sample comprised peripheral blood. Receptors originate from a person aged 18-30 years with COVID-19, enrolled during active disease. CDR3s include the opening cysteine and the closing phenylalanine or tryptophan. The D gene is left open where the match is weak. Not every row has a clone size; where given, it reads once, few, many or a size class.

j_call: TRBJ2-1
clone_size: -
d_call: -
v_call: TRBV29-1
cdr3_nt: TGCAGCGTTGGTAGGGAGGCTGATGAGCAGTTCTTC
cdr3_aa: CSVGREADEQFF

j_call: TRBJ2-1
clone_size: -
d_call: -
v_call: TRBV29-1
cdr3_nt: TGCAGCGCCCAATGGTGGGCTAGCGCGTTGTACAATGAGCAGTTCTTC
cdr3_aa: CSAQWWASALYNEQFF

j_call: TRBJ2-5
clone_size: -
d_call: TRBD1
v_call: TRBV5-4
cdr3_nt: TGTGCCAGCAGCTGGACAGGAACCCTAGGGACCCAGTACTTC
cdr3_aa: CASSWTGTLGTQYF

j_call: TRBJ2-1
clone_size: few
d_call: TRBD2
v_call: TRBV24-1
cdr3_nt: TGTGCCACCAGTGACTTTAGGCTAGCGGGAGCGGAGGAGCAGTTCTTC
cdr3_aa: CATSDFRLAGAEEQFF

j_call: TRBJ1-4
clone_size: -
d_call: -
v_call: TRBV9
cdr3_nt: TGTGCCAGCAGCGTAGCAGGGACAACTAATGAAAAACTGTTTTTT
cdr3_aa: CASSVAGTTNEKLFF

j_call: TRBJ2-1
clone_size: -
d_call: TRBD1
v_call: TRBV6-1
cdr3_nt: TGTGCCAGCAGCTTTGGACAGGGGATTGAGCAGTTCTTC
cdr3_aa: CASSFGQGIEQFF

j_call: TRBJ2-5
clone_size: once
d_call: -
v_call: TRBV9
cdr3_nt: TGTGCCAGCAGCGTATCCGCTGCTAAGGAGACCCAGTACTTC
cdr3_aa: CASSVSAAKETQYF

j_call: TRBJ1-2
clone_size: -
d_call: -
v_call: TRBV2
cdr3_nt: TGTGCCAGCAGTCAAAGACTTACTATTACCACTAACTATGGCTACACCTTC
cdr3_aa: CASSQRLTITTNYGYTF

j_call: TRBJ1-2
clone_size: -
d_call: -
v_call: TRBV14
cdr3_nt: TGTGCCAGCAGCCAATCCCTAACAGGGAACTATGGCTACACCTTC
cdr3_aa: CASSQSLTGNYGYTF

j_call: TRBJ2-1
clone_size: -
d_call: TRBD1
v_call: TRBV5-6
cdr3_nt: TGTGCCAGCTGGCCGGGACAGGGCATCAATGAGCAGTTCTTC
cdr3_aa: CASWPGQGINEQFF

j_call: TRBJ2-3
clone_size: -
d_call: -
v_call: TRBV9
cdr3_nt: TGTGCCAGCAGCGCGACTCCTATGAACACAGATACGCAGTATTTT
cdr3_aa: CASSATPMNTDTQYF

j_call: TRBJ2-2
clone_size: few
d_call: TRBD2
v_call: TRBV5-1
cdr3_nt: TGCGCCAGCAGTGAAGGGACTAGCTCACCCGGGGAGCTGTTTTTT
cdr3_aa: CASSEGTSSPGELFF

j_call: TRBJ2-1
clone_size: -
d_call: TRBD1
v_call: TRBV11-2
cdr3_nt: TGTGCCAGCAGCGAGGACAGGAATGAGCAGTTCTTC
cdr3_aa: CASSEDRNEQFF

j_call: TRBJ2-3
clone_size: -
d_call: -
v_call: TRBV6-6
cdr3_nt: TGTGCCAGCAGTTACCTGGGGGGGGGCAGCACAGATACGCAGTATTTT
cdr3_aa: CASSYLGGGSTDTQYF

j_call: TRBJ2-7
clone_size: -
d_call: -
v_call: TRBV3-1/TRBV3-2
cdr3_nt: TGTGCCAGCAGCCAAGGGGGACTGGGCGAGCAGTACTTC
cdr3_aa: CASSQGGLGEQYF